This TCR beta chain came from a study of T cells and Merkel cell carcinoma outcomes. The study, taken as a whole, reports: Reportedly, T-cell repertoire with density predicts Merkel cell carcinoma outcomes.

Here immunoSEQ multiplex PCR was the method, and the copy in TCRdb shows in-frame clones only, minus some. The table includes some 1,400 clones, roughly 88% detected once. Comment on this clone: The target antigen is unknown.

Trimming took 1 base from V and 5 from J, leaving 11 bases between them. This CDR3 is 14 amino acids long. CDR1 is SGHVS, CDR2 FQNEAQ, per germline. The chain carries TRBV7-8 and TRBJ2-5; unclear D gene. The TCR comes from a human donor with Merkel cell carcinoma. Sequenced material: tumor tissue from Merkel cell carcinoma. The CDR3 region has the DNA TGTGCCAGCAGCTTAGTGAGCACGAGGGAGACCCAGTACTTC. This translates into CASSLVSTRETQYF.